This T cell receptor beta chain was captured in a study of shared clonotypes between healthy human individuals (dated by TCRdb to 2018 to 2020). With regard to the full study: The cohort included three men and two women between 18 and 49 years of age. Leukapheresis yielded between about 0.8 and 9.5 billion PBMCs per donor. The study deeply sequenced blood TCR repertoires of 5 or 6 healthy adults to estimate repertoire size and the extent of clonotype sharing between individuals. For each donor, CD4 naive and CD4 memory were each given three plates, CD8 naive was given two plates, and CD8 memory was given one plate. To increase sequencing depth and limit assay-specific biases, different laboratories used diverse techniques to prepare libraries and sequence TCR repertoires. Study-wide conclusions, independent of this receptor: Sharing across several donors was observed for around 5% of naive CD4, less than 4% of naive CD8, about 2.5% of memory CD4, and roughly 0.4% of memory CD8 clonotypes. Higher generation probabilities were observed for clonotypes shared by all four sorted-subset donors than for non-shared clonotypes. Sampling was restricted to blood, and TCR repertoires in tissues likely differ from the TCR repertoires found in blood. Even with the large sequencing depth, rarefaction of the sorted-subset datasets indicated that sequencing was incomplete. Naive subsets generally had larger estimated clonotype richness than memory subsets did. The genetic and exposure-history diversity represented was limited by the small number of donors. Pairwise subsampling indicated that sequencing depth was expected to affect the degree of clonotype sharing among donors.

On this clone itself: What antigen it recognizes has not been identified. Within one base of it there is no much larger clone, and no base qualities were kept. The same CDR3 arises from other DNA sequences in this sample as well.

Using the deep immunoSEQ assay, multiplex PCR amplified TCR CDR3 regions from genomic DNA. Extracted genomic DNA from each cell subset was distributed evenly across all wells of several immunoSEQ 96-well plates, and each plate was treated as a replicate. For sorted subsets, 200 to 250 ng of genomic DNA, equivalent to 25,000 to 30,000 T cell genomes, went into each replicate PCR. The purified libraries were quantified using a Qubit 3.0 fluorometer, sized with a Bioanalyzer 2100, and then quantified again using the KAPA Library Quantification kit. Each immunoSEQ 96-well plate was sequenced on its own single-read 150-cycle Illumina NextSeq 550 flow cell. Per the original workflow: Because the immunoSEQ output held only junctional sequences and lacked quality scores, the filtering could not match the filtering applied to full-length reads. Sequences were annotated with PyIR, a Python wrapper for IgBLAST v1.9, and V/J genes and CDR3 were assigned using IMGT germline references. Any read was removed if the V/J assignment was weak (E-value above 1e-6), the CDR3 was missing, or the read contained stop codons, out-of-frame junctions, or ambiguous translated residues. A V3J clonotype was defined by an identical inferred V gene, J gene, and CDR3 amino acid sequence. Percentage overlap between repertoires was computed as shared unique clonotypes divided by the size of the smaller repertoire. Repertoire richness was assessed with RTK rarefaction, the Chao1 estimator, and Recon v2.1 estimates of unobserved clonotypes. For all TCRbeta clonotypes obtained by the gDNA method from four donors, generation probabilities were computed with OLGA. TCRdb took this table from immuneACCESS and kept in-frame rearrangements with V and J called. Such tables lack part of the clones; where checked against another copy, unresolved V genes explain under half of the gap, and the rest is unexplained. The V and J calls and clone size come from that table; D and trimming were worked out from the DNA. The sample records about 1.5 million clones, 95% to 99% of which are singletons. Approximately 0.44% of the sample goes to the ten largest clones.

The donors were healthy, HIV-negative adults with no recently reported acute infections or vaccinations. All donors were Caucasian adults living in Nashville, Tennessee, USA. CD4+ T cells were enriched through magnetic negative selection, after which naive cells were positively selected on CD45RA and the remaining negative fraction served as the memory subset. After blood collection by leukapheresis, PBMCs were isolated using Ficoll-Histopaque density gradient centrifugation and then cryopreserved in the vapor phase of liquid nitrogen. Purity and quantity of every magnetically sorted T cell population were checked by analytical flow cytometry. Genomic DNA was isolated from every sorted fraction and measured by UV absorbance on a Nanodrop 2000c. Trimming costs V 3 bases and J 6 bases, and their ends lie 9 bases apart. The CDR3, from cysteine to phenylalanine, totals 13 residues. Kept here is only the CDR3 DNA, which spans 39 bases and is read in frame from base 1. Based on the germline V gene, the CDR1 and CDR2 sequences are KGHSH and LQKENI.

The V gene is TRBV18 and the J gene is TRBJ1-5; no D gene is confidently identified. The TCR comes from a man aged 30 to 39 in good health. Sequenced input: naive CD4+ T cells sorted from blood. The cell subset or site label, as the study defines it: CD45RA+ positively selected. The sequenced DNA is TGTGCCAGCTCACCCCCCCAAGGTCAGCCCCAGCATTTT. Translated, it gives CASSPPQGQPQHF.